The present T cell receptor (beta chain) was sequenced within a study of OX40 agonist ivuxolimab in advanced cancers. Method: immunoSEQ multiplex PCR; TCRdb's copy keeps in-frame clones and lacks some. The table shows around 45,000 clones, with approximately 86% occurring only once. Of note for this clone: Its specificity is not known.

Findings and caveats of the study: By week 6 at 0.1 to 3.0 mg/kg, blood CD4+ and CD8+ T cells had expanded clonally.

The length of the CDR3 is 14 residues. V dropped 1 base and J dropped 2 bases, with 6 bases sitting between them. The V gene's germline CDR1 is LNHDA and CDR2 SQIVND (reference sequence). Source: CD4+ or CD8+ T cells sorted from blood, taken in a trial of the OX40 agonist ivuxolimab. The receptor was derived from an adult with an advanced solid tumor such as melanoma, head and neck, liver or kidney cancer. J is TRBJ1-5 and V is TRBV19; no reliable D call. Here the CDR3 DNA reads TGTGCCAGTAGTATAGGGGCAGGCAATCAGCCCCAGCATTTT. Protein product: CASSIGAGNQPQHF.